These T cell receptor beta chains were read from a single sample in a study of T cells in Graves' hyperthyroidism and ophthalmopathy. In TCRdb, the multiplex PCR reads were re-called with MiXCR into one record per CDR3 protein. The table shows 690,000 or so distinct CDR3 sequences, with over 15% occurring only once. Sequenced material: blood. The receptor source for this set is a woman in her forties or fifties with Graves' hyperthyroidism that later progressed to Graves' ophthalmopathy. Both conserved end residues are part of each CDR3. D genes are given only for firm matches. Size is omitted from some rows. Given values are once, few, many or a class for expanded clones.

J: TRBJ1-3; D: NA; size: few; V: TRBV29-1; CDR3: CSVEVGGNTIYF; DNA: TGCAGCGTTGAAGTCGGTGGAAACACCATATATTTT
J: TRBJ2-2; D: NA; size: NA; V: TRBV15; CDR3: CATSRGANTGELFF; DNA: TGTGCCACCAGCAGAGGGGCAAACACCGGGGAGCTGTTTTTT
J: TRBJ2-7; D: NA; size: NA; V: TRBV9; CDR3: CASSPQSGSYEQYF; DNA: TGTGCCAGCAGCCCCCAGAGTGGGTCTTACGAGCAGTACTTC
J: TRBJ1-1; D: NA; size: few; V: TRBV9; CDR3: CASSVEERGNELNTEAFF; DNA: TGTGCCAGCAGCGTAGAAGAACGGGGAAATGAGCTGAACACTGAAGCTTTCTTT
J: TRBJ2-2; D: TRBD1; size: NA; V: TRBV7-2; CDR3: CASSLSDRGPVGELFF; DNA: TGTGCCAGCAGCTTAAGTGACAGGGGGCCGGTCGGGGAGCTGTTTTTT
J: TRBJ1-5; D: NA; size: NA; V: TRBV6-9; CDR3: CASSYRGGSNQPQHF; DNA: TGTGCCAGCAGTTATCGAGGGGGGTCCAATCAGCCCCAGCATTTT
J: TRBJ1-1; D: NA; size: NA; V: TRBV7-2; CDR3: CASSSLSQNTEAFF; DNA: TGTGCCAGCAGCTCCTTAAGTCAGAACACTGAAGCTTTCTTT
J: TRBJ2-1; D: NA; size: few; V: TRBV10-3; CDR3: CAISDPGGNNEQFF; DNA: TGTGCCATCAGTGATCCAGGGGGGAACAATGAGCAGTTCTTC
J: TRBJ2-1; D: TRBD1; size: NA; V: TRBV29-1; CDR3: CSKGQGALDNEQFF; DNA: TGCAGCAAAGGACAGGGGGCGCTTGACAATGAGCAGTTCTTC
J: TRBJ2-1; D: NA; size: many; V: TRBV7-2; CDR3: CASSFPDGEYNEQFF; DNA: TGTGCCAGCAGCTTCCCGGACGGAGAGTACAATGAGCAGTTCTTC
J: TRBJ2-7; D: NA; size: few; V: TRBV13; CDR3: CASSLGDWEQYF; DNA: TGTGCCAGCAGCCTGGGGGATTGGGAGCAGTACTTC
J: TRBJ2-7; D: NA; size: few; V: TRBV11-2; CDR3: CASSQDLGQTYEQYF; DNA: TGCGCCAGCAGCCAAGATTTGGGACAAACCTACGAGCAGTACTTC
J: TRBJ2-1; D: TRBD2; size: NA; V: TRBV7-3; CDR3: CASSFFSGEDYEQFF; DNA: TGTGCCAGCAGCTTCTTTAGCGGGGAGGACTATGAGCAGTTCTTC
J: TRBJ2-2; D: NA; size: NA; V: TRBV7-3; CDR3: CASSLTLRTNTGELFF; DNA: TGTGCCAGCAGCTTAACACTTAGGACGAACACCGGGGAGCTGTTTTTT
J: TRBJ2-1; D: TRBD1; size: NA; V: TRBV5-6; CDR3: CASSTIGQASYNEQFF; DNA: TGTGCCAGCAGCACTATCGGACAGGCGTCCTACAATGAGCAGTTCTTC
J: TRBJ2-4; D: TRBD1; size: few; V: TRBV6-6; CDR3: CASSYGQERNIQYF; DNA: TGTGCCAGCAGTTACGGACAGGAGCGAAACATTCAGTACTTC
J: TRBJ1-1; D: TRBD1; size: NA; V: TRBV27; CDR3: CASRIGQGARAFF; DNA: TGTGCCAGCAGAATAGGACAGGGGGCGCGAGCTTTCTTT
J: TRBJ2-1; D: NA; size: many; V: TRBV9; CDR3: CASSARGEHNEQFF; DNA: TGTGCCAGCAGCGCCCGGGGCGAACACAATGAGCAGTTCTTC
J: TRBJ2-7; D: TRBD2; size: many; V: TRBV12-3/TRBV12-4; CDR3: CASSGLAGPYEQYF; DNA: TGTGCCAGCAGTGGACTAGCGGGGCCCTACGAGCAGTACTTC
J: TRBJ1-2; D: TRBD1; size: NA; V: TRBV19; CDR3: CASSTTGDPNYGYTF; DNA: TGTGCCAGTAGTACCACAGGGGACCCTAACTATGGCTACACCTTC
J: TRBJ1-2; D: TRBD1; size: once; V: TRBV27; CDR3: CASSPTGTVSGYTF; DNA: TGTGCCAGCAGTCCGACTGGGACAGTGAGTGGCTACACCTTC
J: TRBJ2-1; D: NA; size: many; V: TRBV18; CDR3: CASSLSIGFNEQFF; DNA: TGTGCCAGCTCACTGTCAATTGGATTCAATGAGCAGTTCTTC
J: TRBJ2-7; D: TRBD2; size: many; V: TRBV5-1; CDR3: CASSLGLAGLDEQYF; DNA: TGCGCCAGCAGCTTGGGGCTAGCGGGGCTCGACGAGCAGTACTTC
J: TRBJ1-2; D: NA; size: few; V: TRBV19; CDR3: CASKGVEDYGYTF; DNA: TGTGCCTCAAAAGGGGTAGAGGACTATGGCTACACCTTC
J: TRBJ1-2; D: NA; size: many; V: TRBV7-8; CDR3: CASSLPGVQGYTF; DNA: TGTGCCAGCAGCTTGCCAGGGGTGCAGGGCTACACCTTC
J: TRBJ2-7; D: TRBD1; size: many; V: TRBV11-3; CDR3: CASSQNSGTGSYEQYF; DNA: TGTGCCAGCAGCCAGAATTCCGGGACAGGGAGCTACGAGCAGTACTTC
J: TRBJ2-1; D: NA; size: NA; V: TRBV6-2/TRBV6-3; CDR3: CASSHLLVNEQFF; DNA: TGTGCCAGCAGCCACCTTCTAGTAAATGAGCAGTTCTTC
J: TRBJ2-3; D: NA; size: NA; V: TRBV29-1; CDR3: CSVDREDTQYF; DNA: TGCAGCGTTGACAGGGAAGATACGCAGTATTTT
J: TRBJ1-2; D: TRBD1; size: NA; V: TRBV15; CDR3: CATSRDFGTGTGYGYTF; DNA: TGTGCCACCAGCAGAGATTTTGGGACAGGGACGGGCTATGGCTACACCTTC
J: TRBJ2-7; D: NA; size: few; V: TRBV28; CDR3: CASTLYHEQYF; DNA: TGTGCCAGCACACTTTACCACGAGCAGTACTTC
J: TRBJ2-3; D: NA; size: many; V: TRBV20-1; CDR3: CSANNVETALDTQYF; DNA: TGCAGTGCTAACAATGTGGAGACCGCCTTAGATACGCAGTATTTT
J: TRBJ2-7; D: NA; size: few; V: TRBV7-2; CDR3: CASSLEQYSSYEQYF; DNA: TGTGCCAGCAGCTTAGAACAGTATAGCTCCTACGAGCAGTACTTC
J: TRBJ2-1; D: NA; size: many; V: TRBV20-1; CDR3: CSARAVNEQFF; DNA: TGCAGTGCTAGAGCTGTAAATGAGCAGTTCTTC
J: TRBJ2-2; D: NA; size: NA; V: TRBV3-1; CDR3: CASNFRVGNTGELFF; DNA: TGTGCCAGCAACTTCCGAGTAGGGAACACCGGGGAGCTGTTTTTT
J: TRBJ2-2; D: TRBD1; size: many; V: TRBV7-2; CDR3: CASSFYRGPGELFF; DNA: TGTGCCAGCAGCTTTTACAGGGGGCCCGGGGAGCTGTTTTTT
J: TRBJ1-1; D: TRBD1; size: NA; V: TRBV6-2/TRBV6-3; CDR3: CASSYSTGNAEAFF; DNA: TGTGCCAGCAGTTACTCGACAGGGAACGCTGAAGCTTTCTTT
J: TRBJ2-7; D: NA; size: few; V: TRBV5-1; CDR3: CASSLTDPAGYEQYF; DNA: TGCGCCAGCAGCTTAACTGACCCCGCTGGCTACGAGCAGTACTTC
J: TRBJ2-3; D: NA; size: NA; V: TRBV20-1; CDR3: CSARVPSTDTQYF; DNA: TGCAGTGCTAGAGTGCCGAGCACAGATACGCAGTATTTT
J: TRBJ2-7; D: NA; size: many; V: TRBV11-2; CDR3: CASSPHGGPSTYEQYF; DNA: TGTGCCAGCAGCCCGCATGGGGGGCCAAGCACCTACGAGCAGTACTTC
J: TRBJ2-3; D: NA; size: NA; V: TRBV30; CDR3: CAWSSEGAVGYTQYF; DNA: TGTGCCTGGAGCTCTGAAGGGGCGGTCGGTTATACGCAGTATTTT